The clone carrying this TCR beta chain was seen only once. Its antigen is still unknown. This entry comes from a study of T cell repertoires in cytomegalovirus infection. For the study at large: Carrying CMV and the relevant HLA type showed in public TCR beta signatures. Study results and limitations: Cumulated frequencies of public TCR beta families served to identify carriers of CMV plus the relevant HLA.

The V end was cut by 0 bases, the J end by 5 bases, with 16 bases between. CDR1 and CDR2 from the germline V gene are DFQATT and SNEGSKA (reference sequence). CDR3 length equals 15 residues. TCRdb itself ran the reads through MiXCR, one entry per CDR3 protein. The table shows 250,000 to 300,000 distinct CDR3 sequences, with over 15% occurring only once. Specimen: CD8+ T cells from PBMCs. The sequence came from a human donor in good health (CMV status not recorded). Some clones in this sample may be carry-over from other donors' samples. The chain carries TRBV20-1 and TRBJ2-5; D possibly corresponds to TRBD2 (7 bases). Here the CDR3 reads CSAREIGGRYETQYF. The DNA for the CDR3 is TGCAGTGCTAGAGAAATCGGGGGGCGGTATGAGACCCAGTACTTC.